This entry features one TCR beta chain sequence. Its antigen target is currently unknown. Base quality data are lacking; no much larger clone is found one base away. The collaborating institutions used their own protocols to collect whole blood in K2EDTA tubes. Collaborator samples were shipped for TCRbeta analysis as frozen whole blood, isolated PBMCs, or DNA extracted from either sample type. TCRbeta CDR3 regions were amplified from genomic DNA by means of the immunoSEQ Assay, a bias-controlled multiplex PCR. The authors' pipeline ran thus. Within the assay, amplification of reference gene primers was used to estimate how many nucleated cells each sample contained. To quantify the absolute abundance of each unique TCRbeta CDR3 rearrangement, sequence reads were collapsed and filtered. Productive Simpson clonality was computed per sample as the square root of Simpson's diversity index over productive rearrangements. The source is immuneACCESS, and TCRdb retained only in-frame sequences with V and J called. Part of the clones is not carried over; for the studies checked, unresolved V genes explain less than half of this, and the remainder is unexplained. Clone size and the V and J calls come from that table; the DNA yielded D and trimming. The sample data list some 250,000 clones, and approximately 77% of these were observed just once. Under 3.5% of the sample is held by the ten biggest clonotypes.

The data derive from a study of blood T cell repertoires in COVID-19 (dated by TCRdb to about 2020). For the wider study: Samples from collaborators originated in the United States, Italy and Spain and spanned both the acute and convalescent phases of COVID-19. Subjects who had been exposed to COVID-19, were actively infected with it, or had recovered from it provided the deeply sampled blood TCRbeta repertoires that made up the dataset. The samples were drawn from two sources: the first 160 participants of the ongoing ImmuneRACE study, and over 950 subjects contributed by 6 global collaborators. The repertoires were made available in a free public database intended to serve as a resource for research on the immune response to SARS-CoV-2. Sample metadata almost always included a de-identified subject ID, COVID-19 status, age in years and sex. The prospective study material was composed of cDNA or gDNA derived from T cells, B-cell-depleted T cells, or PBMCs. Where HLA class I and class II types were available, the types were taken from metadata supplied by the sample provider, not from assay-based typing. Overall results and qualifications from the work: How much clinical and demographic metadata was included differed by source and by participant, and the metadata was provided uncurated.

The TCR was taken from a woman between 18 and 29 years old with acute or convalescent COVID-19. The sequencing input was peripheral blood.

The CDR3 amino acid sequence is: CASSVGGQGAEGYGYTF. The base sequence is TGTGCCAGCAGCGTAGGGGGCCAGGGGGCTGAGGGCTATGGCTACACCTTC. This sequence uses TRBV9 and TRBJ1-2, and 8 junctional nucleotides match TRBD1. The CDR3 runs 17 residues from the cysteine to the phenylalanine. Only the CDR3 DNA is retained, 51 bases long and in frame from the first base. CDR1 and CDR2 were assigned from the germline V gene as SGDLS and YYNGEE. The germline V end is reduced by 0 bases and the J end by 4 bases; junction bases left unmatched: 11.